This paragraph covers one T cell receptor beta chain sequence. The antigen remains undetermined. CEF-cultured naive and memory CD4+ T cell DNA got survey-level sequencing. Produced via immunoSEQ multiplex PCR; TCRdb's table is partial and in-frame only. This table has 43,000 or so clones, about four fifths appearing once. This sample is drawn from a study of CD4 T cells in relation to SARS-CoV-2 and coronaviruses. Study background: Convalescent patients were eight or nine males and a few females; two were Hispanic. Whole-study findings and limits: Crossreactive clones expanded significantly less to SARS-CoV-2 than monoreactive clones. No crossreactivity against non-spike viral proteins was tested here.

The source material was naive CD4+ T cells from PBMCs, cultured in vitro. Subset in this sample: naive CD4+ T cells isolated by negative enrichment. The clonotype comes from an adult with COVID-19.

CDR3 DNA: TGTGCCACCAGCAGAGATCCAGGGGCTGGCGGCTACACCTTC. This sequence encodes CATSRDPGAGGYTF. The chain combines TRBV15 with TRBJ1-2; D is perhaps TRBD1 (6 bases). This CDR3 has 14 residues. CDR1 and CDR2 (germline): LNHNV, YYDKDF (reference sequence). V was shortened by 0 bases and J by 8 bases, with 13 bases between the two germline ends.